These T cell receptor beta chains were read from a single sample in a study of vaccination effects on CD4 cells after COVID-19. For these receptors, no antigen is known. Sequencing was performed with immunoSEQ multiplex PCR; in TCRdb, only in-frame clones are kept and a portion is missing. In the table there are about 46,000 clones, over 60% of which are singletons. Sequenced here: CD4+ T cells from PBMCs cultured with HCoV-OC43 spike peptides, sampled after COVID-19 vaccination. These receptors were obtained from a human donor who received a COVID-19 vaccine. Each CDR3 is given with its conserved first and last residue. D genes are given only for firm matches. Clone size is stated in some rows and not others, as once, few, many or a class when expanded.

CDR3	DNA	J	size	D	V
CASSLAGSTDTQYF	TGTGCCAGCAGTTTAGCGGGGAGCACAGATACGCAGTATTTT	TRBJ2-3	.	TRBD2	TRBV5-4
CASTGGNIQYF	TGTGCCAGTACCGGCGGAAACATTCAGTACTTC	TRBJ2-4	.	.	TRBV28
CASSLRGIGSYEQYF	TGCGCCAGCAGCCTCAGGGGGATCGGTTCCTACGAGCAGTACTTC	TRBJ2-7	.	TRBD1	TRBV5-1
CASSELAGVGNTGELFF	TGTGCCAGCAGTGAATTGGCAGGGGTAGGCAACACCGGGGAGCTGTTTTTT	TRBJ2-2	few	.	TRBV25-1
CAISGGQNYGYTF	TGTGCCATCAGTGGAGGCCAGAACTATGGCTACACCTTC	TRBJ1-2	.	.	TRBV10-3
CASSPEGGAGEKLFF	TGCGCCAGCAGCCCCGAAGGGGGGGCGGGTGAAAAACTGTTTTTT	TRBJ1-4	.	.	TRBV5-1
CASSYHPLVSGNTIYF	TGTGCCAGCAGTTACCACCCCCTGGTCTCTGGAAACACCATATATTTT	TRBJ1-3	.	.	TRBV6-6
CASSPGTATYNSPLHF	TGTGCCAGCAGCCCTGGGACTGCTACTTATAATTCACCCCTCCACTTT	TRBJ1-6	.	.	TRBV4-2
CASSLWGVDNEQFF	TGTGCCAGCAGCTTATGGGGGGTAGACAATGAGCAGTTCTTC	TRBJ2-1	few	.	TRBV7-9
CASSQDPSGRRNEQFF	TGCGCCAGCAGCCAAGATCCTAGCGGGAGGAGAAATGAGCAGTTCTTC	TRBJ2-1	few	TRBD2	TRBV4-1
CATRNRAGEAFF	TGTGCCACTCGTAACAGGGCCGGTGAAGCTTTCTTT	TRBJ1-1	once	.	TRBV24-1
CASSSTGGRSLEQYF	TGTGCCAGCAGTTCAACAGGGGGGCGTTCCCTTGAGCAGTACTTC	TRBJ2-7	.	TRBD1	TRBV27
CASSLRDRVFNTIYF	TGTGCCAGCAGTTTACGGGACCGGGTGTTTAACACCATATATTTT	TRBJ1-3	.	.	TRBV27
CASSIGTGLDLGSNQPQHF	TGTGCCAGTAGTATAGGGACAGGGTTGGATTTGGGGAGCAATCAGCCCCAGCATTTT	TRBJ1-5	.	TRBD1	TRBV19
CASSESGVEQYF	TGTGCCAGCAGTGAATCGGGGGTCGAGCAGTACTTC	TRBJ2-7	.	.	TRBV6-1
CASSLAGAVQSGQYF	TGTGCCAGCAGCTTGGCGGGGGCCGTCCAAAGCGGTCAGTACTTC	TRBJ2-4	.	.	TRBV5-4
CASETSSTDTQYF	TGTGCCAGCGAGACTAGCAGCACAGATACGCAGTATTTT	TRBJ2-3	.	TRBD2	TRBV3-1/TRBV3-2